The subject of this entry is one T cell receptor (beta chain). The sample originates from a study of early T cells in non-severe SARS-CoV-2 infection. Study-level background: The sequenced material was bulk RNA from unsorted whole blood, and its chains were unpaired.

Unique molecular identifiers tagged individual cDNA molecules. TCRdb re-called the 5' RACE reads through MiXCR, storing one row per CDR3 protein. The table lists around 70,000 distinct CDR3 sequences, 9% to 10% of them singletons. V shed 6 bases and J 5 bases; nucleotides not matched to a gene: 13. The CDR3 runs 17 residues. Sequenced material: whole blood, taken at baseline. This chain connects TRBV12-3 or TRBV12-4 to TRBJ1-6; TRBD1 matches at 7 bases. The receptor comes from an adult who was a healthcare worker with PCR-confirmed SARS-CoV-2 infection or an uninfected control (not recorded which). Here the CDR3 DNA reads TGTGCCAGCAGCACCATGGGAGGGGGCTTGGATAATTCACCCCTCCACTTT. Translation gives CASSTMGGGLDNSPLHF.